A selection of T cell receptor beta chains follows, all from one sample in a study of T cells in Graves' hyperthyroidism and ophthalmopathy. MiXCR was run by TCRdb on the multiplex PCR reads, yielding one entry per CDR3 protein. The profile shows a few hundred thousand distinct CDR3 sequences, more than 13% of them singletons. The sample consisted of blood. Every receptor here comes from a woman in her 30s with Graves' hyperthyroidism. Each CDR3 is given with its conserved first and last residue. Each record gives: D gene, V gene, J gene, clone size, CDR3 length, CDR3 DNA, CDR3 protein. A D gene is named only where the DNA matches it firmly. The size entry is marked missing in some rows and otherwise reads once, few, many or a size class.

d_call: .
v_call: TRBV30
j_call: TRBJ2-3
clone_size: .
cdr3_length: 14
cdr3_nt: TGTGCCTGGTGTGCGGGGATAGGCACAGATACGCAGTATTTT
cdr3_aa: CAWCAGIGTDTQYF

d_call: TRBD2
v_call: TRBV25-1
j_call: TRBJ2-1
clone_size: .
cdr3_length: 16
cdr3_nt: TGTGCCAGCAGTGAAGTTAGCGGGAGGGTCTACAATGAGCAGTTCTTC
cdr3_aa: CASSEVSGRVYNEQFF

d_call: TRBD1
v_call: TRBV5-1
j_call: TRBJ2-3
clone_size: .
cdr3_length: 15
cdr3_nt: TGCGCCAGCACGGGGCCGGGACAGGGATTAGATACGCAGTATTTT
cdr3_aa: CASTGPGQGLDTQYF

d_call: TRBD1
v_call: TRBV20-1
j_call: TRBJ1-1
clone_size: once
cdr3_length: 14
cdr3_nt: TGCAGTGCCGGGAGACAGGGACATAACACTGAAGCTTTCTTT
cdr3_aa: CSAGRQGHNTEAFF

d_call: .
v_call: TRBV27
j_call: TRBJ1-5
clone_size: few
cdr3_length: 14
cdr3_nt: TGTGCCAGCAGTTCCCCGGGACGCAATCAGCCCCAGCATTTT
cdr3_aa: CASSSPGRNQPQHF

d_call: TRBD2
v_call: TRBV6-1
j_call: TRBJ2-1
clone_size: few
cdr3_length: 13
cdr3_nt: TGTGCCAGCAGTATAGGGCTAGCGGGAGAAACGTTCTTC
cdr3_aa: CASSIGLAGETFF

d_call: .
v_call: TRBV9
j_call: TRBJ2-1
clone_size: .
cdr3_length: 14
cdr3_nt: TGTGCCAGCAGCGTCACAATCCAGGGCGGTGAGCAGTTCTTC
cdr3_aa: CASSVTIQGGEQFF

d_call: .
v_call: TRBV6-4
j_call: TRBJ1-2
clone_size: few
cdr3_length: 14
cdr3_nt: TGTGCCAGCACCCCCCCGGGGGGCGCGATCGGCTACACCTTC
cdr3_aa: CASTPPGGAIGYTF

d_call: TRBD2
v_call: TRBV3-1
j_call: TRBJ2-1
clone_size: .
cdr3_length: 14
cdr3_nt: TGTGCCAGCAGCCCCCGGACTAGCGGGAGGGAACAGTTCTTC
cdr3_aa: CASSPRTSGREQFF

d_call: TRBD2
v_call: TRBV28
j_call: TRBJ2-4
clone_size: few
cdr3_length: 18
cdr3_nt: TGTGCCAGCAGTTTCCGACCGGGGACTAGCGGGGCCAGAAACATTCAGTACTTC
cdr3_aa: CASSFRPGTSGARNIQYF

d_call: .
v_call: TRBV28
j_call: TRBJ1-1
clone_size: many
cdr3_length: 15
cdr3_nt: TGTGCCAGCTCTATATTTGAGGCCAGGGACACTGAAGCTTTCTTT
cdr3_aa: CASSIFEARDTEAFF

d_call: .
v_call: TRBV5-6
j_call: TRBJ2-3
clone_size: few
cdr3_length: 14
cdr3_nt: TGTGCCAGCAGCGCAACAGCTAGCACAGATACGCAGTATTTT
cdr3_aa: CASSATASTDTQYF

d_call: .
v_call: TRBV28
j_call: TRBJ2-3
clone_size: many
cdr3_length: 15
cdr3_nt: TGTGCCAGCAGTTTATCTGACAGCCGTACAGATACGCAGTATTTT
cdr3_aa: CASSLSDSRTDTQYF

d_call: .
v_call: TRBV24-1
j_call: TRBJ2-1
clone_size: few
cdr3_length: 17
cdr3_nt: TGTGCCACCAGTGATCCCCTTTCGGGGGTAGGGTACAATGAGCAGTTCTTC
cdr3_aa: CATSDPLSGVGYNEQFF